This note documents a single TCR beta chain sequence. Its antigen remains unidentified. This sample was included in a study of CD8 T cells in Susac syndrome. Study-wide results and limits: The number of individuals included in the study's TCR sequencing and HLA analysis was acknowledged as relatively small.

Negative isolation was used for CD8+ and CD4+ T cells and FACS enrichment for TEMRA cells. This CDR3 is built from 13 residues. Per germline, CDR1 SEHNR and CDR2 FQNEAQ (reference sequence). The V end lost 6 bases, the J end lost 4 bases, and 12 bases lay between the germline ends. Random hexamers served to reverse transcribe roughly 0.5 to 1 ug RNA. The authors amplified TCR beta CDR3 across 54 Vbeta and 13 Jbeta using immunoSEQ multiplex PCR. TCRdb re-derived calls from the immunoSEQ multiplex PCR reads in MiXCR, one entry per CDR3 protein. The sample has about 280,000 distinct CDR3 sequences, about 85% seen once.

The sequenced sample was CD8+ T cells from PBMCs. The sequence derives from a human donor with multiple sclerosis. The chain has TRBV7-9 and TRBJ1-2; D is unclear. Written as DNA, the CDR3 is TGTGCCAGCAGTCACTGGGGAAGCTATGGCTACACCTTC. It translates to CASSHWGSYGYTF.